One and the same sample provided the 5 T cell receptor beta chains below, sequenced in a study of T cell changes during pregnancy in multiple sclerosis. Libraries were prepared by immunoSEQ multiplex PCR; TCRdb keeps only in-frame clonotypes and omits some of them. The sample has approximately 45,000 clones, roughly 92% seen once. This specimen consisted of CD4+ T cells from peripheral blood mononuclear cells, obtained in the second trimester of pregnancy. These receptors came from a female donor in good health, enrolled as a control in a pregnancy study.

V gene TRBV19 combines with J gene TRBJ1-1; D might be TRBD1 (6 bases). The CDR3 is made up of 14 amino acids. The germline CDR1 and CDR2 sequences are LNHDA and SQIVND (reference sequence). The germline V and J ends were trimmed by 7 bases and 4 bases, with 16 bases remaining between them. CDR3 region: CASTPAGASTEAFF. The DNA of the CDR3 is TGTGCCAGTACCCCAGCGGGGGCGAGCACTGAAGCTTTCTTT.

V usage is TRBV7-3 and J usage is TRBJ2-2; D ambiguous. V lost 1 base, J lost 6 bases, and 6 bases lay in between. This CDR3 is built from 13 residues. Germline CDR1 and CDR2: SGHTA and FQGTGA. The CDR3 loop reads CASSLMGAGELFF. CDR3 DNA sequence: TGTGCCAGCAGCTTAATGGGCGCCGGGGAGCTGTTTTTT.

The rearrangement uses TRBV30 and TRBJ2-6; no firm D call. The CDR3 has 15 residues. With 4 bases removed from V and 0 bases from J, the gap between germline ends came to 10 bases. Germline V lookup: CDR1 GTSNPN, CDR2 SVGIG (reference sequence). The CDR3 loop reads CAWIPHISGANVLTF. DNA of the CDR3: TGTGCCTGGATCCCCCACATCTCTGGGGCCAACGTCCTGACTTTC.

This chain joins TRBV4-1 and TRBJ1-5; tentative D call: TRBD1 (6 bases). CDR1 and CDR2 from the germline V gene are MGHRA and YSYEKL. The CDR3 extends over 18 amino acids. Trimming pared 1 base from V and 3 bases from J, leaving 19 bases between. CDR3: CASSQGTAGDTTNQPQHF. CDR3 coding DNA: TGCGCCAGCAGCCAAGGGACCGCAGGGGATACTACCAATCAGCCCCAGCATTTT.

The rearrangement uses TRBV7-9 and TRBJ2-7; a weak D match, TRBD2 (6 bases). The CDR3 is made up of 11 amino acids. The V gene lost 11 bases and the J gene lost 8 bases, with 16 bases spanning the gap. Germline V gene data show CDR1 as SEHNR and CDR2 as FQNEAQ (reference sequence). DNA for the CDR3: TGTGCCTGCCAGCGGGTAGGACAGCAGTACTTC. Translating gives CACQRVGQQYF. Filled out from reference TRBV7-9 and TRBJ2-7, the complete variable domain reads DTGVSQNPRHKITKRGQNVTFRCDPISEHNRLYWYRQTLGQGPEFLTYFQNEAQLEKSRLLSDRFSAERPKGSFSTLEIQRTEQGDSAMYLCACQRVGQQYFGPGTRLTVT.